This T cell receptor (beta chain) was captured in a study of cytomegalovirus exposure and HLA in healthy donors. On the study more broadly: Among about 190 million T cells, an earlier analysis found 95 million to 140 million unique TCR beta sequences. The study's findings and limits: The authors excluded some V segments, including TRBV6-2 and TRBV6-3, as indistinguishable.

This clone was counted once. Its antigen is unknown. The CDR3 length is 15 residues. 60 Vbeta and 13 Jbeta primers were used in PCR. This table comes from immunoSEQ multiplex PCR, and its TCRdb copy is limited to in-frame clones, with some not included. This table holds approximately 190,000 clones, 80% to 90% found once. The origin of this receptor is a man aged 25-45 years in good health and CMV-seronegative. Sequencing was carried out using PBMCs. V and J are TRBV7-5 and TRBJ1-6; the tabulated D call, TRBD1, remains unverified against the DNA. TRBV7-5 is recorded as a pseudogene. CDR3 in DNA: TGTGCCAGAAGCGTCCCGGGACACCTAAATTCACCCCTCCACTTT. Amino acids: CARSVPGHLNSPLHF.